These 26 T cell receptor beta chains were all obtained from the same sample, sequenced in a study of blood T cells in healthy people across ages. A second PCR, run for about 7 to 11 cycles, used a sample-barcoded 5' primer plus a J-beta primer mix. TCRdb redid the calling of the 5' RACE reads with MiXCR, one entry per CDR3 protein. The sample yields 1.5 million to 1.9 million distinct CDR3 sequences, around 40% seen once. Material: blood. The source of these receptors is a woman aged 18-30 years in good health.

The chain employs TRBV29-1 and TRBJ2-7; 14 nucleotides align to TRBD2. CDR1 and CDR2 (germline): SQVTM, ANQGSEA. After removal of 3 bases from V and 6 bases from J, the junction contained 4 bases not matched to a gene. This CDR3 comprises 14 residues. This CDR3 is CSVEGLAGVLEQYF. Written as DNA, the CDR3 is TGCAGCGTTGAGGGACTAGCGGGAGTTCTCGAGCAGTACTTC.

With respect to this clonotype: A junction boundary mismatches the germline segment, possibly from a read error. The chain recombines TRBV12-3 or TRBV12-4 with TRBJ2-4, with 7 bases lining up with TRBD2. The CDR3 covers 15 residues. The CDR3 DNA reads TGTGCCAACAGTCAAGGGGAGGGGGCCAAAAACATTCAGTACTTC. This translates into CANSQGEGAKNIQYF.

The chain couples TRBV10-3 to TRBJ2-7; 7 bases map to TRBD2. The DNA end is more similar to TRBJ2-5, so the J call may be wrong. Germline values: CDR1 ENHRY, CDR2 SYGVKD. The CDR3 length is 15 residues. CDR3 protein: CAITASGSGEETQYF. The CDR3 DNA follows: TGTGCCATCACCGCGTCCGGAAGCGGGGAAGAGACCCAGTACTTC.

The chain joins TRBV6-2 or TRBV6-3 to TRBJ2-4; D is tentatively TRBD1 or TRBD2 (5 bases each). The DNA end favors TRBJ2-5, so the J call may be wrong. CDR3 length equals 15 residues. CDR1 and CDR2 (germline): MNHEY, SVGEGT. In nucleotides, the CDR3 is TGTGCCAGCAGTTCCCGGACGGGACCCATCGAGACCCAGTACTTC. Amino acid sequence: CASSSRTGPIETQYF.

This clonotype was seen only a few times. This sequence joins TRBV28 and TRBJ1-2; D call uncertain. Trimming left V 3 bases short and J 5 bases short, with 7 bases between. This CDR3 has 12 amino acids. Germline V gives CDR1 MDHEN, CDR2 SYDVKM. The CDR3 protein is CASSLTIYGYTF. CDR3 nucleotides: TGTGCCAGCAGTTTGACAATTTATGGCTACACCTTC.

A single count supports this clonotype. The V gene is TRBV29-1, the J gene TRBJ2-2; 11 bases agree with TRBD2. CDR3 length: 16 amino acids. Unmatched junction bases numbered 14, after V lost 6 bases and J lost 8 bases. CDR1 and CDR2 (germline): SQVTM, ANQGSEA. CDR3 in DNA: TGCAGCGTCTCCAAGACTAGCGGGACGGTATCGGGGGAGCTGTTTTTT. Residues: CSVSKTSGTVSGELFF.

On this clonotype: A much larger clone sits a single nucleotide away, making a read error possible. V is TRBV29-1 and J is TRBJ2-1; D remains unclear. The J call may be wrong; the DNA end is better matched by TRBJ2-7. This CDR3 comprises 13 residues. Germline CDR1 is SQVTM and CDR2 is ANQGSEA. In nucleotides, the CDR3 is TGCAGCGTTGTCACCATCTCCTACAATGAGCAGTACTTC. Translated, it gives CSVVTISYNEQYF.

The chain uses TRBV4-3 and TRBJ1-2; TRBD1 is a possible D gene (6 bases). CDR1 LGHNA and CDR2 YSLEER come from the germline V gene. V lost 1 base and J 3 bases, leaving 15 bases between the germline ends. CDR3 length equals 16 residues. The CDR3 DNA reads as TGCGCCAGCAGCCAAGCAAGACAGGCCCGGGACTATGGCTACACCTTC. Its protein is CASSQARQARDYGYTF.

This clonotype is a singleton in its sample. The rearrangement joins TRBV12-3 or TRBV12-4 to TRBJ2-7, with D possibly matching TRBD1 (6 bases). The CDR3 length is 16 residues. The V end was cut by 8 bases, the J end by 2 bases, with 22 bases between. This chain's CDR3 is CASGPRVAGVPYEQYF. CDR3 bases: TGTGCCAGCGGCCCCCGAGTAGCAGGGGTTCCCTACGAGCAGTACTTC.

V usage is TRBV6-5 and J usage is TRBJ1-5; TRBD1 is a possible D gene (6 bases). Germline values: CDR1 MNHEY, CDR2 SVGAGI. The CDR3 sequence is 14 residues long. The V end lost 2 bases, the J end lost 4 bases, and 9 bases lay between the germline ends. The CDR3 loop reads CASSYLGANQPQHF. The CDR3 nucleotides are TGTGCCAGCAGTTACCTGGGGGCGAATCAGCCCCAGCATTTT.

V and J are TRBV24-1 and TRBJ2-3, with 8 positions matching TRBD1. There are 17 residues in the CDR3. Looked up from germline, CDR1 is KGHDR and CDR2 is SFDVKD. After removal of 1 base from V and 2 bases from J, the junction contained 7 bases not matched to a gene. The CDR3 coding sequence is TGTGCCACCAGTGATTTCCGAATGGGACAGGACACAGATACGCAGTATTTT. Encoded protein: CATSDFRMGQDTDTQYF.

The genes are TRBV5-1 and TRBJ2-1; D gene unclear. This CDR3 has 13 amino acids. The V end lost 4 bases, the J end lost 10 bases, and 15 bases lay between the germline ends. Germline V gives CDR1 SGHRS, CDR2 YFSETQ. In DNA, the CDR3 is TGCGCCAGCAGCCCTAGAAGGGTTGAGGAGCAGTTCTTC. Translated: CASSPRRVEEQFF.

The chain links TRBV27 to TRBJ1-5; a possible D gene is TRBD1 (5 bases). Looked up from germline, CDR1 is MNHEY and CDR2 is SMNVEV (reference sequence). V lost 3 bases and J 6 bases, leaving 9 bases between the germline ends. The CDR3 length is 13 residues. The CDR3 region is CASSFGRGQPQHF. The CDR3 region has the DNA TGTGCCAGCAGTTTTGGTAGGGGTCAGCCCCAGCATTTT.

This chain links TRBV4-3 with TRBJ2-1, with a possible D match to TRBD1 (6 bases). The CDR3 runs to 13 residues. Germline V gene data show CDR1 as LGHNA and CDR2 as YSLEER. V was clipped by 0 bases and J by 12 bases, with 12 bases between them. The CDR3 loop reads CASSQEKLGGQFF. CDR3 coding DNA: TGCGCCAGCAGCCAAGAAAAACTAGGGGGGCAGTTCTTC.

Regarding this clonotype: This may arise from a read error, as a much more abundant clone is one base away. V usage is TRBV10-3 and J usage is TRBJ2-5; D remains ambiguous. The J call is in doubt because the DNA end fits TRBJ2-7 better. The CDR3 covers 12 residues. Looked up from germline, CDR1 is ENHRY and CDR2 is SYGVKD. In DNA form, the CDR3 reads TGTGCCACCGCGGATATCTCCTGCGAGCAGTACTTC. Its protein product is CATADISCEQYF.

V usage is TRBV20-1 and J usage is TRBJ1-1; no firm D call. Germline CDR1 and CDR2: DFQATT and SNEGSKA (reference sequence). This CDR3 comprises 12 residues. V lost 4 bases to trimming and J lost 6 bases, with 12 bases between them. The CDR3 region is CSATSIIAEAFF. The CDR3 nucleotides read TGCAGTGCTACCTCAATTATCGCTGAAGCTTTCTTT.

The V call is TRBV24-1, the J call TRBJ2-3; the D gene could be TRBD1 or TRBD2 (5 bases each). The CDR3 is made up of 18 amino acids. V was trimmed by 3 bases and J by 2 bases, leaving 20 bases between them. The V gene's germline CDR1 is KGHDR and CDR2 SFDVKD. CDR3 sequence reads: CATSDPARDQPFTDTQYF. CDR3 coding DNA: TGTGCCACCAGTGATCCGGCTAGGGACCAGCCTTTCACAGATACGCAGTATTTT.

The genes are TRBV20-1 and TRBJ2-3; the D is unclear. The germline V gene encodes CDR1 DFQATT and CDR2 SNEGSKA (reference sequence). The CDR3 sequence is 14 residues long. Trimming removed 5 bases from V and 6 bases from J, with 18 bases in between. The CDR3 is CSASDGRVGDTQYF. In DNA form, the CDR3 reads TGCAGTGCTTCGGACGGACGGGTGGGCGATACGCAGTATTTT.

This sequence joins TRBV11-2 and TRBJ2-7; 8 bases map to TRBD1. CDR1 is SGHAT and CDR2 is FQNNGV in the germline V gene. This CDR3 has 15 amino acids. The junction had 12 bases not matched to a gene; V was cut back by 6 bases and J by 5 bases. The CDR3 DNA is TGTGCCAGCAGACGTTCTTGGACAGGGCGGGACGAGCAGTACTTC. Its translation: CASRRSWTGRDEQYF.

This clonotype was counted only a few times. V usage is TRBV20-1 and J usage is TRBJ2-5; D is undetermined. Looked up from germline, CDR1 is DFQATT and CDR2 is SNEGSKA (reference sequence). This CDR3 spans 13 amino acids. V gave up 3 bases and J gave up 3 bases, with 11 bases separating them. CDR3 coding DNA: TGCAGTGCTAGGTGGTCTACTGAAGAGACCCAGTACTTC. Translation gives CSARWSTEETQYF.

Points on this clonotype: With a much larger clone just one base away, this may be a read error. The rearrangement joins TRBV2 to TRBJ2-7; tentative D call: TRBD1 (5 bases). Germline CDR1 SNHLY, CDR2 FYNNEI. This CDR3 spans 15 amino acids. CDR3 sequence: CAGSDYHRTRYEQYF. The CDR3 DNA reads as TGTGCCGGCAGTGATTATCACAGGACGAGGTACGAGCAGTACTTC.

The V gene is TRBV2, the J gene TRBJ2-3, with D perhaps TRBD2 (7 bases). There are 17 residues in the CDR3. Germline V lookup: CDR1 SNHLY, CDR2 FYNNEI. V was shortened by 7 bases and J by 2 bases, with 22 bases between the two germline ends. CDR3 amino acids: CASKIGGGATFTDTQYF. Here the CDR3 DNA reads TGTGCCAGCAAGATTGGTGGGGGGGCTACGTTCACAGATACGCAGTATTTT.

With regard to this clonotype: One base away lies a much larger clone, so this may be a sequencing read error. The rearrangement joins TRBV7-2 to TRBJ2-5, with a possible D match to TRBD1 (6 bases). The CDR3 consists of 15 residues. CDR1 and CDR2 (germline): SGHTA, FQGNSA. The V end was cut by 8 bases, the J end by 11 bases, with 27 bases between. CDR3 residues: CASSTGGQSYNEQYF. The CDR3 DNA reads as TGTGCCAGCTCCACCGGCGGACAGTCCTACAATGAGCAGTACTTC. The whole variable domain, remainder taken from reference TRBV7-2 and TRBJ2-5, is GAGVSQSPSNKVTEKGKDVELRCDPISGHTALYWYRQSLGQGLEFLIYFQGNSAPDKSGLPSDRFSAERTGGSVSTLTIQRTQQEDSAVYLCASSTGGQSYNEQYFGPGTRLLVL.

V gene TRBV10-2 combines with J gene TRBJ2-5; TRBD2 is a possible D gene (5 bases). Germline V CDR1 and CDR2: WSHSY, SAAADI. The CDR3 extends over 14 amino acids. V dropped 3 bases and J dropped 7 bases, with 15 bases sitting between them. CDR3 amino acids: CASSENGGLATQYF. In nucleotides, the CDR3 is TGCGCCAGCAGTGAAAACGGAGGCTTGGCGACCCAGTACTTC.

The V call is TRBV15, the J call TRBJ2-3; D may match TRBD1 or TRBD2 (6 bases each). Germline CDR1 LNHNV, CDR2 YYDKDF (reference sequence). Between the trimmed V and J ends, which lost 3 bases and 3 bases, there was a span of 13 bases. The CDR3 is 15 amino acids. DNA of the CDR3: TGTGCCACCAGCAGTTCGGCGGGACAAACAGATACGCAGTATTTT. It is translated as CATSSSAGQTDTQYF.

The chain is built from TRBV7-9 and TRBJ1-4; 7 bases match TRBD1. V lost 1 base to trimming and J lost 11 bases; unmatched junction nucleotides: 7. The CDR3 covers 14 residues. From germline, CDR1 is SEHNR and CDR2 FQNEAQ (reference sequence). The CDR3 is CASSLVAPTGKLFF. CDR3 bases: TGTGCCAGCAGCTTAGTAGCACCGACAGGGAAACTGTTTTTT.